This T cell receptor beta chain was obtained from a study of cytomegalovirus exposure and HLA in healthy donors. Study as a whole: A later analysis reported the 120 validation repertoires used the same platform as the 550 to 700 first-cohort repertoires.

Comment on this clone: Its target is not known.

The CDR3 is 14 residues long. From germline, CDR1 is SGHKS and CDR2 YYEKEE (reference sequence). Trimming cost V 4 bases and J 2 bases, with 12 bases left between them. Assay used: immunoSEQ multiplex PCR; TCRdb lists only in-frame clones, some missing. The table shows tens of thousands of clones, with roughly 97% occurring only once. Study observations and caveats: Both high specificity and high sensitivity reportedly marked the classifier's diagnosis of cytomegalovirus status. The authors listed approximately 160 TCR beta chains as cytomegalovirus-associated.

This sequence joins TRBV5-5 and TRBJ2-5; D possibly corresponds to TRBD1 (6 bases). The TCR originated in a man between 18 and 35 years old in good health and CMV-seronegative. The specimen was PBMCs. The CDR3: CASSHRTEQETQYF. The DNA for the CDR3 is TGTGCCAGCAGCCACAGGACAGAACAAGAGACCCAGTACTTC.